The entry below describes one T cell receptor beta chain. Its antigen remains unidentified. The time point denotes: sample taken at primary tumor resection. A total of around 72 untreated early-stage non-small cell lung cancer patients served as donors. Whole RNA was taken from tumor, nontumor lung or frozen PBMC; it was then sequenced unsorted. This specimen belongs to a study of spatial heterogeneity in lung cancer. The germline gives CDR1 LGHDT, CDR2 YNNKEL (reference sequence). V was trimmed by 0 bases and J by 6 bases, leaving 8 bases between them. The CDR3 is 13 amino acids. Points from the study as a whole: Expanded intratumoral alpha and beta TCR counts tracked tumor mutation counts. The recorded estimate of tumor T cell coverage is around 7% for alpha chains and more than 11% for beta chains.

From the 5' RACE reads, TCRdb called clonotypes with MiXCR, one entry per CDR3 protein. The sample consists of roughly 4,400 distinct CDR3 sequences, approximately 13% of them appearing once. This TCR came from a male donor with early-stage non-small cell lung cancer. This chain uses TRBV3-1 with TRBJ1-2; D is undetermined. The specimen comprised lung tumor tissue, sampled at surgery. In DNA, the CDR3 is TGTGCCAGCAGCCAAGACATAGGGAATGGCTACACCTTC. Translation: CASSQDIGNGYTF. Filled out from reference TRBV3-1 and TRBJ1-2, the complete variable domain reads DTAVSQTPKYLVTQMGNDKSIKCEQNLGHDTMYWYKQDSKKFLKIMFSYNNKELIINETVPNRFSPKSPDKAHLNLHINSLELGDSAVYFCASSQDIGNGYTFGSGTRLTVV.